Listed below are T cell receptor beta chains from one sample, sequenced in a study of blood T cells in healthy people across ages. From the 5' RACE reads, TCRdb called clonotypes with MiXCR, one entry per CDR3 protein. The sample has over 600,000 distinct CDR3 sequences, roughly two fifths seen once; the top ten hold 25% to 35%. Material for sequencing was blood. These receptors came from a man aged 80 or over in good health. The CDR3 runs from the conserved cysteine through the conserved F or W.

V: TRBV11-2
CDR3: CASSAEKIAGAPYEQYF

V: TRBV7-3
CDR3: CASSLTGLAFNEQYF

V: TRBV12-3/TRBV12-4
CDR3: CASTLVGLAADTQYF

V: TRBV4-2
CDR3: CASSQGVGVDGYTF

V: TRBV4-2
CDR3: CASSQERGQATEAFF

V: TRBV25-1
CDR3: CASSDRDGTDTQYF

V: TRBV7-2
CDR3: CASSPTSGDSSYNEQFF

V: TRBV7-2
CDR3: CASSPTSGRVYEQYF

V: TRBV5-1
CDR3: CASSATSGAAGTQYF

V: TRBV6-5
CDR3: CASTLSGSRGETQYF

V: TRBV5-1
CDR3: CASSLFVRETQYF

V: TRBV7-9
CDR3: CASSKRGGFYNEQYF

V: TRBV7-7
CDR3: CASSLDRRREQYF

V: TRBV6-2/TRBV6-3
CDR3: CASSYSSRGADEQYF

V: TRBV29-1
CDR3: CSVEVRNTGELFF

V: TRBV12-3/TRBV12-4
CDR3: CASSVVWDTGELFF

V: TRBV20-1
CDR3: CSARVGRVVGETQYF

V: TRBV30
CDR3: CAWTSAQGGRGGTQYF

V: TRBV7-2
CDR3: CASNQGLVNTEAFF

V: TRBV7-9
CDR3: CASSLARRGAVNTEAFF

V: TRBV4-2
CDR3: CASSQLARGLSEQFF

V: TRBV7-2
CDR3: CASSPDWGPNEQFF

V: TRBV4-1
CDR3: CASSRQWSYPETQYF

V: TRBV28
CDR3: CASSRTSGSLYNEQFF

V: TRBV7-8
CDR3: CASSLDEREYNERFF

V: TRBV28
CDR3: CASSSPGTSGSWEQYF

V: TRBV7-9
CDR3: CASSLEIGGLETQYF

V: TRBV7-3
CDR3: CASSLLTGARDTQYF

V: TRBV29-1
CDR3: CSGRLGAKEKLFF

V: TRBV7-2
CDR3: CASSSQGGLAKNIQYF

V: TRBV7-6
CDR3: CASSLSQGGTEAFF

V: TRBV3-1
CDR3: CASSQDQKETDTQYF

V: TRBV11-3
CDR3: CASSSQGTSGRWSYNEQFF

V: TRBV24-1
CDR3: CATIKSPRPAGANVLTF

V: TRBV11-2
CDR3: CASRGYTEAFF

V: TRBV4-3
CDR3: CASSRDLQRGDPYEQYF

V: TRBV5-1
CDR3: CASSLPRDGSYEQYF

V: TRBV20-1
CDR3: CSARTSGSFEQYF

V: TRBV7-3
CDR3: CASSLNGASGWGDTQYF

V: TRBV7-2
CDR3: CASSLVPGAGGVRETQYF

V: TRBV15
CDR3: CATSREAFHEQFF

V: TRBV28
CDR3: CASRVQAGFSLNQPQHF